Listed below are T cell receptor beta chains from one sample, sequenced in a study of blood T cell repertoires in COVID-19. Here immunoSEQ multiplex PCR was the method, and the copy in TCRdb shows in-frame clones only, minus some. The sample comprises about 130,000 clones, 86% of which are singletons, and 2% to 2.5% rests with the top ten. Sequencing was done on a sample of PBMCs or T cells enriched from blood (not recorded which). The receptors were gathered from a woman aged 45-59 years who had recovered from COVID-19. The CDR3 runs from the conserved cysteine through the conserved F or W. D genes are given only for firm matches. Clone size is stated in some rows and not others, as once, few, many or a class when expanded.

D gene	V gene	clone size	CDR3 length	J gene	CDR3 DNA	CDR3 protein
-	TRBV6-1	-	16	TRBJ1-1	TGTGCCAGCAGTGATCGGGGGATTGGCATGAACACTGAAGCTTTCTTT	CASSDRGIGMNTEAFF
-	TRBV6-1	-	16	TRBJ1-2	TGTGCCAGCAGTGAAGGCCCCGGTAGGAGACTCTATGGCTACACCTTC	CASSEGPGRRLYGYTF
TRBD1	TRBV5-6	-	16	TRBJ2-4	TGTGCCAGCAGCGCAGGGGGACCCCTAGCCAAAAACATTCAGTACTTC	CASSAGGPLAKNIQYF
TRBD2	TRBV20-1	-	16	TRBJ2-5	TGCAGTGCTAGTAAGACTAGCGGGGGGGTCCAAGAGACCCAGTACTTC	CSASKTSGGVQETQYF
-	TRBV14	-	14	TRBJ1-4	TGTGCCAGCACCGGGGGACGGTCCTTAGGGAAACTGTTTTTT	CASTGGRSLGKLFF
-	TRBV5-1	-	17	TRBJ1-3	TGCGCCAGCAGCTTGGCCCCACGCGCGGACTCTGGAAACACCATATATTTT	CASSLAPRADSGNTIYF
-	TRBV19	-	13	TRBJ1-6	TGTGCCAGTAGTATAGAAGCTAATTCACCCCTCCACTTT	CASSIEANSPLHF
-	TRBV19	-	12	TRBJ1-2	TGTGCCAGTAATCAGGCTAACTATGGCTACACCTTC	CASNQANYGYTF
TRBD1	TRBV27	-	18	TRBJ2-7	TGTGCCAGCAGTTTTTCGGGACAGGGAAGACCCCATCCCTACGAGCAGTACTTC	CASSFSGQGRPHPYEQYF
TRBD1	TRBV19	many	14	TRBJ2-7	TGTGCCAGTAGTGCAGGACAGGGCCCCTACGAGCAGTACTTC	CASSAGQGPYEQYF
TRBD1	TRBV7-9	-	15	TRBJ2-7	TGTGCCAGCAGCAAATCCGGGACAGGGGAAGGGGAGCAGTACTTC	CASSKSGTGEGEQYF
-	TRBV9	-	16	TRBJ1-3	TGTGCCAGCAGCACCCACACCCCTCTCTCTGGAAACACCATATATTTT	CASSTHTPLSGNTIYF
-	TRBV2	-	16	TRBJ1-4	TGTGCCAGCAATGTCATGGGGCCTACAACTAATGAAAAACTGTTTTTT	CASNVMGPTTNEKLFF
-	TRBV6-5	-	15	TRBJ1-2	TGTGCCAGCAGTTACGCGGCAGGGTGGAGTTATGGCTACACCTTC	CASSYAAGWSYGYTF
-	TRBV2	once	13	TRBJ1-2	TGTGCCAGCAGTGAAACGGGAAACTATGGCTACACCTTC	CASSETGNYGYTF
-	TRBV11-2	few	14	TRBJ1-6	TGTGCCAGCTCCGGGCAGGGGATTAATTCACCCCTCCACTTT	CASSGQGINSPLHF
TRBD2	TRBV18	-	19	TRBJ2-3	TGTGCCAGCTCACCACTTGGACTAGCGGGGGGCCCCCTCCCAGATACGCAGTATTTT	CASSPLGLAGGPLPDTQYF
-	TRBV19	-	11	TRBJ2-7	TGTGCCAGTAGTATCGGCTACGAGCAGTACTTC	CASSIGYEQYF
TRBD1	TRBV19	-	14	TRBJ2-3	TGTGCCAGTACCCAAGGACAGGGCACAGATACGCAGTATTTT	CASTQGQGTDTQYF
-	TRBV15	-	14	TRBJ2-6	TGTGCCACCAGCAGCTACTCTGGGGCCAACGTCCTGACTTTC	CATSSYSGANVLTF
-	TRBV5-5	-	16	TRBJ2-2	TGTGCCAGCAGCTTGGTTTTCAGACAGAACACCGGGGAGCTGTTTTTT	CASSLVFRQNTGELFF
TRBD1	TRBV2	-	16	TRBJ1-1	TGTGCCACCCAGCGCGGGACAGGGTATTTGAATATTGAAGCTTTCTTT	CATQRGTGYLNIEAFF
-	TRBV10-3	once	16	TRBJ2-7	TGTGCCATCAGTGAGCCGACAGTTACTGGCGAAGACGAGCAGTACTTC	CAISEPTVTGEDEQYF
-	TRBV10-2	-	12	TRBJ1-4	TGCGCCAGTACCCAGGGCAAGGAAAAACTGTTTTTT	CASTQGKEKLFF
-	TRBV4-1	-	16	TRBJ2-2	TGCGCCAGCAGCCAAGATGGGCAGGGTATAGTGGGGGAGCTGTTTTTT	CASSQDGQGIVGELFF
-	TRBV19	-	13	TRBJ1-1	TGTGCCAGTAAAGTGAGGGGGTTGACTGAAGCTTTCTTT	CASKVRGLTEAFF
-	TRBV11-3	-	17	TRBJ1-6	TGTGCCAGCAGCTTAGAGCGGGTGGGCAGACCCAATTCACCCCTCCACTTT	CASSLERVGRPNSPLHF
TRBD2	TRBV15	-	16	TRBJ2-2	TGTGCCACCAGCCCACCAGGCGGGGGGGTGTTGGGGGAGCTGTTTTTT	CATSPPGGGVLGELFF
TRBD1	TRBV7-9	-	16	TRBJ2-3	TGTGCCAGCAGCTTAGGACAGGGGGCTTTTACAGATACGCAGTATTTT	CASSLGQGAFTDTQYF
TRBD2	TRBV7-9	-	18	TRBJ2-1	TGTGCCAGCAGCTTAGTAGCGGCTAGCGGGAGCCTTTCCAATGAGCAGTTCTTC	CASSLVAASGSLSNEQFF
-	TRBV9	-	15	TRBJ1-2	TGTGCCAGCAGCGTAGATCGCGACAGCCGCTATGGCTACACCTTC	CASSVDRDSRYGYTF
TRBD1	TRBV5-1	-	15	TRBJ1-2	TGCGCCAGCAGCTTGTTTTGGACAGGGACCTATGGCTACACCTTC	CASSLFWTGTYGYTF
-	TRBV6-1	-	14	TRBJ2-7	TGTGCCAGCAGTGAAAGTGGCAGGGGCTACGAGCAGTACTTC	CASSESGRGYEQYF
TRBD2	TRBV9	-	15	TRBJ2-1	TGTGCCAGCAGCGAGCGGGGGGGCAGTAGCGATGAGCAGTTCTTC	CASSERGGSSDEQFF
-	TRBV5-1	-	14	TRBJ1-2	TGCGCCAGCAGCTGGGAACTGGGGCAAAATGGCTACACCTTC	CASSWELGQNGYTF
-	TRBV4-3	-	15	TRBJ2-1	TGCGCCAGCAGCCAAGCTAGGAGCGGATACAATGAGCAGTTCTTC	CASSQARSGYNEQFF
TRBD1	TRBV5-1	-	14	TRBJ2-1	TGCGCCAGCAGCTTGGGACAGGGCTACAATGAGCAGTTCTTC	CASSLGQGYNEQFF
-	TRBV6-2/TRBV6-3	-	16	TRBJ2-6	TGTGCCAGCAGCAAAGGCGGACTGGCTGGGGCCAACGTCCTGACTTTC	CASSKGGLAGANVLTF
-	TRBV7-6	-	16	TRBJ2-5	TGTGCCAGCAGCTTCCAACAGGGGGGGGGTCGGGAGACCCAGTACTTC	CASSFQQGGGRETQYF
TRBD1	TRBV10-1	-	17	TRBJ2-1	TGCGCCAGCAGTGCCCACGGGACAGGGTTTTCCTACAATGAGCAGTTCTTC	CASSAHGTGFSYNEQFF
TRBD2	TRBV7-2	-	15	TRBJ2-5	TGTGCCAGCACGGCCCCTAGCGGGGTACAAGAGACCCAGTACTTC	CASTAPSGVQETQYF
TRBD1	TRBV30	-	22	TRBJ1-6	TGTGCCTGGAATGGAGGATCAATTTCGGGACAGCACTATTTCTCCTATAATTCACCCCTCCACTTT	CAWNGGSISGQHYFSYNSPLHF